This T cell receptor (beta chain) was captured by sequencing in a study of shared clonotypes between healthy human individuals. Study-level background: Two women and three men aged 18 to 49 served as donors.

Measured with immunoSEQ multiplex PCR; TCRdb has only the in-frame clones, and not every one. The table lists 800,000 to 1,200,000 clones, around 78% of them singletons. Trimming removed 0 bases from V and 3 bases from J; junction bases left unmatched: 9. The CDR3 runs to 17 residues. From germline, CDR1 is SGHDN and CDR2 FVKESK. This clone was found many times. Specimen: memory CD4+ T cells from PBMCs. Subset defined: CD45RA-negative fraction. The source of this sequence is a man aged 18 to 30 in good health. Some clones in this sample may be carry-over from other donors' samples. The chain combines TRBV14 with TRBJ2-7, with 9 bases identical to TRBD1. The CDR3 sequence is CASSQDQTWDRVYEQYF. CDR3 DNA sequence: TGTGCCAGCAGCCAAGATCAAACTTGGGACAGGGTCTACGAGCAGTACTTC.